These 17 T cell receptor beta chains originate from one sample sequenced in a study of identical twins. TCRdb called the 5' RACE reads again in MiXCR, with one record for every CDR3 protein. Of hundreds of thousands of distinct CDR3 sequences in the sample, around 8.3% were seen once. These sequences were also reported in another study, on yellow fever vaccine responses in identical twins.

What was sequenced was PBMCs. All receptors come from a woman between 18 and 30 years old in good health.

This clonotype showed up many times. The rearrangement links TRBV4-3 to TRBJ2-3, with D possibly TRBD1 on 7 matching bases. CDR3 length: 16 amino acids. The V end lost 0 bases, the J end lost 2 bases, and 12 bases lay between the germline ends. Germline V lookup: CDR1 LGHNA, CDR2 YSLEER. CDR3 bases: TGCGCCAGCAGCCAAGAAGCAGGGGGGCCCACAGATACGCAGTATTTT. This codes for CASSQEAGGPTDTQYF.

This clonotype showed up many times. The chain joins TRBV7-9 to TRBJ2-7, with TRBD2 matching 14 bases. Germline trimming cut 4 bases from V and 3 bases from J; bases unmatched to any gene: 2. CDR1 and CDR2 from the germline V gene are SEHNR and FQNEAQ (reference sequence). The CDR3 extends over 15 amino acids. The CDR3 DNA follows: TGTGCCAGCAGCTCCGGGACTAGCGGGGGCTACGAGCAGTACTTC. Its translation is CASSSGTSGGYEQYF.

At least ten counts were recorded for this clonotype. In DNA, the CDR3 is TGTGCCAGCAGTCAAGGGACTAGCGCCAATGAGCAGTTCTTC. This translates into CASSQGTSANEQFF. The chain is built from TRBV6-2 or TRBV6-3 and TRBJ2-1; TRBD2 matches 10 bases. V lost 5 bases to trimming and J lost 6 bases; unmatched junction nucleotides: 4. Per germline, CDR1 MNHEY and CDR2 SVGEGT. This CDR3 contains 14 residues.

The chain links TRBV3-1 to TRBJ2-6; 10 bases map to TRBD1. The CDR3 length is 17 residues. Germline loops: CDR1 LGHDT, CDR2 YNNKEL (reference sequence). Trimming at V came to 9 bases and at J to 0 bases, leaving 8 bases not matched to a gene. Here the CDR3 DNA reads TGTGCCAGTACTACCGGGACAGGGGCCTCTGGGGCCAACGTCCTGACTTTC. Amino acids: CASTTGTGASGANVLTF.

The rearrangement uses TRBV4-2 and TRBJ2-6; perhaps TRBD1 as D (7 bases). V lost 0 bases, J lost 3 bases, and 21 bases lay in between. From germline, CDR1 is LGHNA and CDR2 YNFKEQ. The CDR3 extends over 20 amino acids. CDR3 DNA: TGTGCCAGCAGCCAAGATCCGGCCCCAGGGGGGTTTGGTGGGGCCAACGTCCTGACTTTC. As protein: CASSQDPAPGGFGGANVLTF.

This clonotype was detected only a few times. The CDR3 sequence is CASSGRSGGPTSLDEQFF. CDR3 bases: TGTGCCAGCAGCGGGCGGTCGGGGGGCCCGACTAGCCTCGATGAGCAGTTCTTC. The chain carries TRBV11-2 and TRBJ2-1, with D possibly TRBD2 on 7 matching bases. The length of the CDR3 is 18 residues. Germline values: CDR1 SGHAT, CDR2 FQNNGV. Trimming removed 5 bases at V and 8 bases at J, with 28 bases between. Full variable domain (outside the CDR3, taken from reference TRBV11-2 and TRBJ2-1): EAGVAQSPRYKIIEKRQSVAFWCNPISGHATLYWYQQILGQGPKLLIQFQNNGVVDDSQLPKDRFSAERLKGVDSTLKIQPAKLEDSAVYLCASSGRSGGPTSLDEQFFGPGTRLTVL.

This clonotype was observed a few times. CDR3 protein: CATSLRGGYTDTQYF. The CDR3 bases are TGTGCCACCAGCCTCCGGGGCGGGTACACAGATACGCAGTATTTT. This chain links TRBV24-1 with TRBJ2-3; possibly TRBD1 or TRBD2 for D (5 bases each). Germline V gene lookup returns CDR1 KGHDR and CDR2 SFDVKD. The V and J ends lost 7 bases and 2 bases respectively, with 15 bases between them. CDR3 size: 15 residues.

The chain employs TRBV6-5 and TRBJ2-4; 7 bases agree with TRBD2. The CDR3 is made up of 15 amino acids. Germline V gene lookup returns CDR1 MNHEY and CDR2 SVGAGI. After removal of 2 bases from V and 9 bases from J, the junction contained 10 bases not matched to a gene. The CDR3, as DNA: TGTGCCAGCAGTTACCCCGGGGGGTTTGGGAGCATTCAGTACTTC. Translated: CASSYPGGFGSIQYF.

This clonotype was counted only a few times. The chain is built from TRBV28 and TRBJ2-1; 13 bases fit TRBD2. The germline V gene encodes CDR1 MDHEN and CDR2 SYDVKM. The V segment lost 5 bases and the J segment 8 bases; nucleotides outside the gene matches: 12. CDR3 length: 17 amino acids. CDR3 in amino acids: CASSPPLAGGDGDEQFF. The CDR3 DNA reads as TGTGCCAGCAGTCCCCCACTAGCGGGGGGGGACGGAGATGAGCAGTTCTTC.

This clonotype was seen a few times. This sequence joins TRBV6-1 and TRBJ2-7; 7 positions agree with TRBD1. V trimming: 7 bases; J trimming: 2 bases; junction bases outside the gene matches: 8. Germline V gene sequence: CDR1 MNHNS, CDR2 SASEGT. The CDR3 contains 14 residues. CDR3 DNA sequence: TGTGCCAGCACCGGGACAGAAACTCCCTACGAGCAGTACTTC. It is translated as CASTGTETPYEQYF.

A note on this clonotype: Being one base from a much bigger clone, this may be a read error. The rearrangement uses TRBV4-3 and TRBJ2-7; D unclear. Trimming cost V 3 bases and J 0 bases, with 12 bases left between them. The CDR3 is 15 amino acids. The germline V gene encodes CDR1 LGHNA and CDR2 YSLEER. This chain's CDR3 is CASSHGSYSSYEQYF. In DNA form, the CDR3 reads TGCGCCAGCAGCCACGGGTCCTACAGCTCCTACGAGCAGTACTTC.

V is TRBV20-1 and J is TRBJ2-7; no clear D. V was clipped by 0 bases and J by 2 bases, with 14 bases between them. The CDR3 has 15 amino acids. CDR1 DFQATT and CDR2 SNEGSKA come from the germline V gene (reference sequence). DNA for the CDR3: TGCAGTGCTAGAGATAGTGCTAACAGAGCCTACGAGCAGTACTTC. Protein sequence: CSARDSANRAYEQYF.

This clonotype was counted only a few times. The rearrangement joins TRBV7-6 to TRBJ1-5, with a weak D call TRBD1 (5 bases). In germline, CDR1 is SGHVS, CDR2 FNYEAQ. Trimming removed 3 bases at V and 5 bases at J, with 11 bases between. The CDR3 is made up of 14 amino acids. CDR3 coding DNA: TGTGCCAGCAGCTTGCGTTGGGGGGATCAGCCCCAGCATTTT. It yields the protein CASSLRWGDQPQHF.

This clonotype was recorded many times. The J gene is TRBJ2-7, the V gene TRBV12-3 or TRBV12-4; tentative D call: TRBD2 (5 bases). V lost 6 bases and J lost 6, with 12 bases in between. This CDR3 contains 12 residues. The DNA of the CDR3 is TGTGCCAGCAGAGGGAGTCAGGTCGAGCAGTACTTC. It specifies CASRGSQVEQYF.

The rearrangement uses TRBV7-9 and TRBJ2-2; TRBD1 matches 8 bases. After removal of 1 base from V and 6 bases from J, the junction contained 4 bases not matched to a gene. This CDR3 comprises 15 residues. CDR1 is SEHNR, CDR2 FQNEAQ, per germline (reference sequence). CDR3 region: CASSLGTGMSGELFF. The CDR3 coding sequence is TGTGCCAGCAGCTTAGGGACAGGGATGTCCGGGGAGCTGTTTTTT.

This clonotype occurred many times. This chain joins TRBV12-3 or TRBV12-4 and TRBJ1-2, with 7 bases identical to TRBD1. The J segment lost 6 bases and the V segment lost 6 bases, leaving 16 bases of the junction unmatched. The CDR3 totals 16 residues. In DNA form, the CDR3 reads TGTGCCAGCAGCCCCATCAGGGGGACAGACTTTGATGGCTACACCTTC. This translates into CASSPIRGTDFDGYTF.

This rearrangement joins TRBV5-1 to TRBJ2-1, with a weak D call TRBD2 (5 bases). V lost 5 bases, J lost 5 bases, and 8 bases lay in between. CDR3 size: 12 residues. Germline CDR1 reads SGHRS; CDR2 reads YFSETQ. CDR3: CASREADNEQFF. The CDR3 DNA is TGCGCCAGCAGGGAGGCAGACAATGAGCAGTTCTTC.